This T cell receptor beta chain is from a study of CD8+ T cells in alopecia areata. RNA extraction and reverse transcription yielded cDNA as sequencing template. Some clones are missing from TCRdb's copy, which holds only in-frame ones; the method was immunoSEQ multiplex PCR. In the table there are 110,000 to 150,000 clones, 45% to 60% of which are singletons. A single count supports this clone. Treatment here: oral pan-JAK inhibitor, 5-10 mg twice daily. Both peripheral blood and punch biopsies of lesional scalp skin were obtained from patients who had alopecia areata. The CDR3 sequence is 15 residues long. V lost 1 base, J lost 5 bases, and 4 bases stayed unmatched. Germline-derived CDR1 and CDR2 are MGHRA and YSYEKL.

The source material was CD8+ T cells sorted from blood, sampled at week 4, from a patient treated with tofacitinib. This sequence joins TRBV4-1 and TRBJ2-5, with 10 positions matching TRBD2. This clonotype was obtained from a human donor with alopecia areata. As DNA, the CDR3 is TGCGCCAGCAGCCAAGGGCCGGGACTAGCGGAGACCCAGTACTTC. This codes for CASSQGPGLAETQYF.